These 29 T cell receptor beta chains originate from one sample sequenced in a study of T cell clonality in common variable immunodeficiency. Overall study results and limits: Common variable immunodeficiency TCR beta sequences reportedly had fewer deletions and N-nucleotide insertions.

Antigens of these TCRs are unknown. Sequenced by immunoSEQ multiplex PCR; TCRdb stores in-frame clones only, minus some. The data show about 12,000 clones, with none appearing a single time. The sequenced sample consisted of peripheral blood mononuclear cells. The source of these receptors is a human donor with common variable immunodeficiency.

In this sample, this clone turned up a few times. Read sequence stops 3 residues before the CDR3 end, and the germline J gene provides the missing end. V is TRBV18 and J is TRBJ1-1; tentatively, D is TRBD1 (5 bases). This CDR3 contains 13 residues. Germline loops: CDR1 KGHSH, CDR2 LQKENI. Deletions cut 6 bases from V and 3 bases from J, with 11 bases between. Partial CDR3 DNA: TGTGCCAGCTCCCCGGGACTCGACACTGAA. Its protein product is CASSPGLDTE. The entire CDR3 protein is CASSPGLDTEAFF.

This clone has at least ten counts. The read terminates 3 residues ahead of where the CDR3 ends, so the germline J gene completes it. This chain joins TRBV18 and TRBJ2-1; 12 positions agree with TRBD1. The CDR3 sequence is 14 residues long. V lost 5 bases, J lost 9 bases, and 5 bases stayed unmatched. Germline loops: CDR1 KGHSH, CDR2 LQKENI. This CDR3 reads CASSRGQGAGEQFF. The sequenced CDR3 bases are TGTGCCAGCTCAAGGGGACAGGGGGCAGGTGAG. Full variable domain (remainder filled in from reference TRBV18 and TRBJ2-1): NAGVMQNPRHLVRRRGQEARLRCSPMKGHSHVYWYRQLPEEGLKFMVYLQKENIIDESGMPKERFSAEFPKEGPSILRIQQVVRGDSAAYFCASSRGQGAGEQFFGPGTRLTVL.

This clone was observed a handful of times. The read is 3 residues too short to cover the CDR3 end, so that end is filled in from the germline J gene. The V gene is TRBV30, the J gene TRBJ2-5; D is ambiguous. The ends were cut back, 0 bases at V and 7 bases at J, with 12 bases in the middle. From germline, CDR1 is GTSNPN and CDR2 SVGIG (reference sequence). The CDR3 sequence is 13 residues long. This chain's CDR3 is CAWSVPNSGTQYF. The CDR3 DNA, read in part, is TGTGCCTGGAGTGTACCGAACTCAGGGACC.

This clone is hyperexpanded. At one boundary the junction diverges from the germline segment, which might be a read error. The read ends 3 residues early relative to the CDR3; the germline J gene fills the gap. The chain is built from TRBV4-2 and TRBJ1-2; 7 bases are a match to TRBD1. In germline, CDR1 is LGHNA, CDR2 YNFKEQ. CDR3 size: 13 residues. The sequenced CDR3 bases are TGCGCCAGCAGCCTAGGGACAGTAAGGGGC. The encoded protein is CASSLGTVRG. Given in full, the CDR3 is CASSLGTVRGYTF.

This clone showed up just a few times. With the read ending 3 residues before the CDR3 end, the germline J gene is used to fill in that end. The gene calls are TRBV7-2 and TRBJ1-2, with D possibly matching TRBD1 (5 bases). Deletions cut 1 base from V and 6 bases from J, with 9 bases between. The CDR3 is made up of 13 amino acids. Germline loops: CDR1 SGHTA, CDR2 FQGNSA. Incomplete CDR3 DNA: TGTGCCAGCAGCTTAGTTCGGGGGGATGGC. Protein: CASSLVRGDG. The whole CDR3 protein is CASSLVRGDGYTF.

This clone was picked up a small number of times. The read ends 3 residues shy of where the CDR3 ends; the end is completed using the germline J gene. This chain connects TRBV20-1 to TRBJ1-4, with TRBD1 matching over 10 bases. Trimming cost V 6 bases and J 4 bases; bases outside gene matches: 14. CDR1 and CDR2 from the germline V gene are DFQATT and SNEGSKA (reference sequence). The CDR3 is made up of 17 amino acids. The CDR3 here is CSAGTTGGPSFNEKLFF. CDR3 DNA (partial): TGCAGTGCGGGGACGACAGGGGGCCCCAGTTTTAATGAAAAA.

Of note for this clone: The read comes to an end 3 residues before the CDR3 does, leaving the germline J gene to fill in the end. The chain is built from TRBV19 and TRBJ1-4, with D possibly TRBD1 on 5 matching bases. V was cut by 10 bases and J by 7 bases, with 10 bases left in between. The CDR3 extends over 11 amino acids. Germline V CDR1 and CDR2: LNHDA, SQIVND (reference sequence). CDR3 DNA (partial): TGTGCCACGGGGGACCGTGAAAAA. This gives the protein CATGDREK. The CDR3 in full is CATGDREKLFF.

This clone was observed a few times. The read finishes 3 residues shy of the CDR3 end, and the germline J gene is used to complete it. This chain connects TRBV6-2 or TRBV6-3 to TRBJ2-1; 10 bases fit TRBD2. The V and J ends lost 6 bases and 6 bases, in that order; junction bases with no gene match: 11. CDR3 length: 16 residues. Germline values: CDR1 MNHEY, CDR2 SVGEGT. CDR3 residues: CASRSLWLAGVNEQFF. CDR3 DNA, as far as it was read: TGTGCCAGCAGATCTTTGTGGCTAGCGGGGGTCAATGAG.

Only a few counts were recorded for this clone. The read stops 3 residues short of the end of the CDR3; the missing end is completed from the germline J gene. V is TRBV5-1 and J is TRBJ1-1; D is uncertain. V was cut by 3 bases and J by 5 bases, with 20 bases left in between. The length of the CDR3 is 16 residues. Germline values: CDR1 SGHRS, CDR2 YFSETQ. CDR3 sequence: CASSSDAMTASTEAFF. The CDR3 DNA, read in part, is TGCGCCAGCAGCTCCGATGCCATGACTGCTTCGACTGAA.

Worth noting for this clone: Read coverage stops 3 residues before the CDR3 terminus; the germline J gene supplies the remainder. The rearrangement joins TRBV18 to TRBJ2-5; no reliable D call. The ends were cut back, 3 bases at V and 1 base at J, with 15 bases in the middle. The CDR3 contains 16 residues. The germline V gene has CDR1 KGHSH and CDR2 LQKENI. The CDR3 DNA, read in part, is TGTGCCAGCTCACCCCTCCCGGCAGGAAGCCAAGAGACC. Protein: CASSPLPAGSQET. The entire CDR3 is CASSPLPAGSQETQYF.

This clone is medium-sized (0.01 to 0.1%) in the sample. Coverage ceases 3 residues before the CDR3 finishes, and the germline J gene fills in the end. The chain has TRBV29-1 and TRBJ1-1; D is uncertain. V lost 6 bases and J lost 5, with 13 bases in between. Germline V gives CDR1 SQVTM, CDR2 ANQGSEA. CDR3 length equals 12 residues. The CDR3 protein is CSVAGGRTEAFF. Partial CDR3 DNA: TGCAGCGTGGCGGGAGGGAGGACTGAA.

This clone was picked up many times. The CDR3 end falls 3 residues outside the read, so it is completed with the germline J gene. This chain links TRBV5-1 with TRBJ1-2, with 7 positions matching TRBD1. The CDR3 has 12 amino acids. Germline CDR1 SGHRS, CDR2 YFSETQ. The chain's CDR3 is CASSSTGEGYTF. The covered CDR3 bases are TGCGCCAGCAGCTCAACAGGGGAAGGC. The variable domain in full, completed from reference TRBV5-1 and TRBJ1-2, reads KAGVTQTPRYLIKTRGQQVTLSCSPISGHRSVSWYQQTPGQGLQFLFEYFSETQRNKGNFPGRFSGRQFSNSRSEMNVSTLELGDSALYLCASSSTGEGYTFGSGTRLTVV.

In its sample, this clone is medium-sized. The read terminates 3 residues ahead of where the CDR3 ends, so the germline J gene completes it. This chain joins TRBV12-3 or TRBV12-4 and TRBJ2-7, with D possibly TRBD2 on 6 matching bases. V was clipped by 5 bases and J by 0 bases, with 11 bases between them. This CDR3 has 14 residues. CDR3 DNA, as far as it was read: TGTGCCAGCAGTGAAACTAGCTTCTCCTACGAG. It is translated as CASSETSFSYE. The full CDR3 protein is CASSETSFSYEQYF.

With regard to this clone: The read stops 3 residues short of the end of the CDR3; the missing end is completed from the germline J gene. The chain couples TRBV7-6 to TRBJ1-2, with 8 bases matching TRBD1. The V gene's germline CDR1 is SGHVS and CDR2 FNYEAQ. This CDR3 has 14 residues. V trimming: 2 bases; J trimming: 7 bases; junction bases outside the gene matches: 6. The CDR3: CASSLNRGTGGYTF. CDR3 DNA (partial): TGTGCCAGCAGCTTAAATCGAGGGACAGGTGGC.

The sample holds a few counts of this clone. The observed sequence ends 3 residues before the CDR3 terminus, with the missing tail filled in from the germline J gene. The chain carries TRBV6-2 or TRBV6-3 and TRBJ2-5; 7 nucleotides agree with TRBD2. Germline loops: CDR1 MNHEY, CDR2 SVGEGT. The V segment lost 3 bases and the J segment 5 bases; nucleotides outside the gene matches: 9. The CDR3 has 15 amino acids. This chain's CDR3 is CASSYRGDLRETQYF. The DNA read from the CDR3 is TGTGCCAGCAGTTATCGGGGGGACCTCCGGGAGACC.

This clone has just a few counts. The missing CDR3 end, 3 residues past where the read stops, is filled in from the germline J gene. The chain carries TRBV30 and TRBJ1-1, with a tentative D call TRBD1 (6 bases). CDR1 and CDR2 from the germline V gene are GTSNPN and SVGIG (reference sequence). The CDR3 spans 13 residues. The ends were cut back, 3 bases at V and 6 bases at J, with 14 bases in the middle. The sequenced CDR3 bases are TGTGCCTGGAGCATACAGGGTGCTCCTGAA. This sequence encodes CAWSIQGAPE. The entire CDR3 sequence reads CAWSIQGAPEAFF.

On this clone itself: The sequence runs out 3 residues before the end of the CDR3; the remainder is reconstructed from the germline J gene. The V gene is TRBV18, the J gene TRBJ1-4, with 10 bases that match TRBD1. CDR3 size: 15 residues. The germline gives CDR1 KGHSH, CDR2 LQKENI. The J segment lost 7 bases and the V segment lost 3 bases, leaving 5 bases of the junction unmatched. Partial CDR3 DNA: TGTGCCAGCTCACCGGGACAGGGGTACGGTGAAAAA. This gives the protein CASSPGQGYGEK. The whole CDR3 reads CASSPGQGYGEKLFF.

This clone was picked up a small number of times. The sequence runs out 3 residues before the end of the CDR3; the remainder is reconstructed from the germline J gene. The chain carries TRBV7-2 and TRBJ2-3; D unresolved. Germline lookup yields CDR1 SGHTA and CDR2 FQGNSA. The CDR3 spans 11 residues. V gave up 5 bases and J gave up 2 bases, with 2 bases separating them. Partial CDR3 DNA: TGTGCCAGCAGCCTCACAGATACG. It specifies CASSLTDT. The complete CDR3 protein is CASSLTDTQYF.

As to this clone: The CDR3 end lies 3 residues beyond the end of the read and is filled in from the germline J gene. This chain uses TRBV7-8 with TRBJ2-7; a possible D gene is TRBD2 (6 bases). Germline CDR1 and CDR2: SGHVS and FQNEAQ. V lost 7 bases and J lost 4, with 17 bases in between. There are 14 residues in the CDR3. The CDR3 is CASNPNRGKYEQYF. The CDR3 DNA, read in part, is TGTGCCAGCAACCCAAACCGGGGGAAGTACGAG.

A remark on this clone: The CDR3 is cut off 3 residues early in the read; its end comes from the germline J gene. The chain couples TRBV2 to TRBJ2-5, with TRBD2 matching 9 bases. CDR3 length equals 15 residues. Per the germline V gene, CDR1 is SNHLY and CDR2 is FYNNEI. V lost 5 bases, J lost 4 bases, and 8 bases stayed unmatched. CDR3 DNA, as far as it was read: TGTGCCAGCAGTCCCGGGACTAGCAGACGAGAGACC. As protein: CASSPGTSRRET. The entire CDR3 sequence reads CASSPGTSRRETQYF.

To note about this clone: From the germline J gene comes the end of the CDR3, since the read stops 3 residues before it. The chain is built from TRBV20-1 and TRBJ2-7; 8 nucleotides line up with TRBD1. With 5 bases clipped from V and 3 bases from J, the junction kept 6 bases outside the gene matches. Germline CDR1 and CDR2: DFQATT and SNEGSKA (reference sequence). CDR3 size: 13 residues. CDR3: CSAGDRKLYEQYF. The part of the CDR3 DNA that was read is TGCAGTGCTGGGGACAGGAAGCTCTACGAG.

This clone is labeled as medium-sized. The CDR3 goes on 3 residues after the read ends, and that part is filled in from the germline J gene. The rearrangement links TRBV19 to TRBJ1-5, with 10 bases that match TRBD1. CDR1 is LNHDA and CDR2 is SQIVND in the germline V gene (reference sequence). Trimming removed 7 bases from V and 6 bases from J; junction bases left unmatched: 6. This CDR3 region has 14 residues. Here the CDR3 reads CASNRDRGSQPQHF. The sequenced part of the CDR3 DNA is TGTGCCAGTAATAGGGACAGGGGAAGTCAGCCC.

This clone has just a few counts. Coverage ceases 3 residues before the CDR3 finishes, and the germline J gene fills in the end. V usage is TRBV6-2 or TRBV6-3 and J usage is TRBJ2-7; 8 nucleotides align to TRBD2. Germline V CDR1 and CDR2: MNHEY, SVGEGT. Losses at the gene ends were 7 bases for V and 2 bases for J; bases not matched to a gene: 4. This CDR3 is built from 13 residues. The CDR3 is CASKTGGTYEQYF. Incomplete CDR3 DNA: TGTGCCAGCAAAACGGGGGGGACCTACGAG.

With regard to this clone: The read finishes 3 residues shy of the CDR3 end, and the germline J gene is used to complete it. The chain uses TRBV7-2 and TRBJ2-7, with D tentatively TRBD2 (7 bases). V lost 4 bases to trimming and J lost 6 bases, with 16 bases between them. This CDR3 has 14 residues. Germline lookup yields CDR1 SGHTA and CDR2 FQGNSA. The CDR3 reads CASSSSRGGSEQYF. CDR3 DNA (partial): TGTGCCAGCAGCTCCTCCAGGGGAGGGAGCGAG.

Points on this clone: The read ends 3 residues before the CDR3 terminus; that terminus is restored from the germline J gene. The chain links TRBV7-9 to TRBJ2-7; no reliable D call. The V gene lost 4 bases and the J gene lost 3 bases, with 10 bases spanning the gap. CDR1 and CDR2 from the germline V gene are SEHNR and FQNEAQ (reference sequence). This CDR3 comprises 13 residues. The CDR3 DNA, read in part, is TGTGCCAGCAGCTCCTACGAAAACTACGAG. This codes for CASSSYENYE. The full CDR3 sequence reads CASSSYENYEQYF.

This clone was counted many times. From the germline J gene comes the end of the CDR3, since the read stops 3 residues before it. This chain links TRBV6-1 with TRBJ1-5; D remains unclear. Trimming took 2 bases from V and 7 from J, leaving 9 bases between them. The CDR3 sequence is 13 residues long. Per the germline V gene, CDR1 is MNHNS and CDR2 is SASEGT. CDR3 DNA, as far as it was read: TGTGCCAGCAGTGAAAGGTTGGTGCAGCCC. Translation: CASSERLVQP. The full CDR3 is CASSERLVQPQHF.

This clone was seen only a few times. The DNA ends 3 residues before the CDR3 does, and the rest of the CDR3 is filled in from the germline J gene. The V call is TRBV19, the J call TRBJ1-1; D gene uncertain. V lost 3 bases to trimming and J lost 3 bases, with 11 bases between them. This CDR3 is 14 amino acids long. Germline V gene lookup returns CDR1 LNHDA and CDR2 SQIVND (reference sequence). CDR3: CASSMAGSHTEAFF. Incomplete CDR3 DNA: TGTGCCAGTAGTATGGCGGGGTCACACACTGAA.

The sample holds a few counts of this clone. The sequenced fragment ends 3 residues before the CDR3 boundary, so the rest is inferred from the germline J gene. The gene calls are TRBV20-1 and TRBJ2-1, with D tentatively TRBD1 (6 bases). Per germline, CDR1 DFQATT and CDR2 SNEGSKA (reference sequence). With 5 bases removed from V and 8 bases from J, the gap between germline ends came to 13 bases. This CDR3 comprises 12 residues. Partial CDR3 DNA: TGCAGTGCTGTCCTGGGGGCATATGAG. It yields the protein CSAVLGAYE. The full CDR3 protein is CSAVLGAYEQFF.

As regards this clone: The read ends 3 residues early relative to the CDR3; the germline J gene fills the gap. The chain links TRBV30 to TRBJ1-6; D ambiguous. V dropped 4 bases and J dropped 7 bases, with 11 bases sitting between them. This CDR3 contains 13 residues. Germline loops: CDR1 GTSNPN, CDR2 SVGIG (reference sequence). Here the CDR3 reads CAWTSIGNSPLHF. The part of the CDR3 DNA that was read is TGTGCCTGGACCTCAATCGGGAATTCACCC.